The clone carrying this T cell receptor (beta chain) was detected once. What it recognizes is unknown. The CDR3 sequence is 12 residues long. From germline, CDR1 is SGHNT and CDR2 YENEEA. Trimming stripped 5 bases from V and 8 bases from J, with 10 bases between. This sample is part of a study of vaccination and CD4 T cells after COVID-19. The study sequenced cultured CD4+ T cell DNA using the Oncomine TCR Beta short-read assay. Genomic DNA extraction was carried out from cultured CD4+ T cells. TCRdb redid the calling of the PCR reads with MiXCR, one entry per CDR3 protein. Of about 8,400 distinct CDR3 sequences in the sample, more than 40% were seen once. Noted treatment: approximately 9-day PBMC culture with coronavirus spike peptide pools or control peptides (ViraFEST assay). An unexposed donor provided the CD4+ T cells, which were collected before the COVID-19 pandemic (2011-2018). Using peptide pools, antigen-specific T cells were expanded in ViraFEST before TCRs were sequenced.

The TCR was taken from a human donor in good health. V usage is TRBV11-3 and J usage is TRBJ2-1; a weak D match, TRBD2 (5 bases). Input material: CD4+ T cells from blood, cultured in vitro. CDR3 sequence: CASSGSRDEQFF. Here the CDR3 DNA reads TGTGCCAGCAGCGGGAGCCGCGATGAGCAGTTCTTC.